This T cell receptor (beta chain) was documented in a study of cytomegalovirus exposure and HLA in healthy donors. Background on the study: Roughly 179 million T cells yielded 117 million unique TCR beta sequences, as an earlier analysis found. The study, taken as a whole, reports: One variant, a missense change in DCLRE1C, was linked in a later analysis to TCR beta V- and J-gene trimming. Excluded were some V segments that proved indistinguishable, including TRBV6-2 and TRBV6-3.

PCR employed 60 Vbeta and 13 Jbeta primers. The data were produced by immunoSEQ multiplex PCR, yet TCRdb's version contains in-frame clones alone and is incomplete. The profile shows over 150,000 clones, roughly 76% of them singletons. Comments on this clone: Its specificity is not known.

Donors showed nominal health when sampled, although they likely had unrecorded immune exposures. The trim removed 5 bases at V and 6 bases at J, leaving 11 bases unmatched. The CDR3 is 15 residues long. From germline, CDR1 is LNHDA and CDR2 SQIVND (reference sequence). Sequenced input: PBMCs. The J gene is TRBJ1-2, the V gene TRBV19, with TRBD1 matching 8 bases. The clonotype was recovered from a woman between 45 and 60 years old in good health and CMV-seronegative. The CDR3 loop reads CASSSTARGQNGYTF. As DNA, the CDR3 is TGTGCCAGTAGTTCGACGGCCAGGGGGCAAAATGGCTACACCTTC.